This TCR beta chain was captured in a study of shared clonotypes between healthy human individuals. V dropped 0 bases and J dropped 4; count of bases not matched to a gene: 4. CDR1 SEHNR and CDR2 FQNEAQ come from the germline V gene (reference sequence). The CDR3 has 15 amino acids. CD45RO-negative CD8 cells positively selected for CCR7 made up the naive population, which excluded terminally differentiated effector memory CD45RA+ cells. Turning to this clone: Its specificity is unknown.

Using immunoSEQ multiplex PCR, the repertoire was profiled, and TCRdb retains in-frame clones only, with some absent. Here the sample spans millions of clones, 93% being singletons. General study results and limits: Non-shared clonotypes had lower generation probabilities than those shared by all four donors.

The chain links TRBV7-9 to TRBJ2-3; 7 positions agree with TRBD2. Sequencing was done on a sample of naive CD8+ T cells from PBMCs. This clonotype originated in a man between 18 and 29 years old in good health. Some clones in this sample may be carry-over from other donors' samples. Written as DNA, the CDR3 is TGTGCCAGCAGCTTAGCGGGAGGGACCCCAGATACGCAGTATTTT. Translating it yields CASSLAGGTPDTQYF.